There are a few counts of the clone carrying this T cell receptor (beta chain). The antigen is unknown. Germline CDR1 reads SGDLS; CDR2 reads YYNGEE. This CDR3 has 10 residues. V lost 3 bases, J lost 7 bases, and 4 bases lay in between. This sample is part of a study of PD-1 blockade in classical Hodgkin lymphoma. Study conclusions and caveats: Nivolumab starters within 1 year of ASCT were excluded. It was reported that newly diagnosed patients had less baseline TCR diversity than healthy donors.

Only in-frame clones appear in the TCRdb table, and some are missing; sequencing was by immunoSEQ multiplex PCR. The repertoire holds 40,000 to 55,000 clones, with about 88% as singletons. All patients relapsed after autologous stem cell transplantation, and brentuximab vedotin exposure varied. The rearrangement uses TRBV9 and TRBJ1-2; D unclear. Sequencing used peripheral blood mononuclear cells (PBMCs), obtained at baseline. This clonotype was obtained from a human donor with classical Hodgkin lymphoma. In DNA, the CDR3 is TGTGCCAGCAGCGGGGGTGGCTACACCTTC. This codes for CASSGGGYTF. The entire variable domain, with the rest obtained from reference TRBV9 and TRBJ1-2, is as follows: DSGVTQTPKHLITATGQRVTLRCSPRSGDLSVYWYQQSLDQGLQFLIQYYNGEERAKGNILERFSAQQFPDLHSELNLSSLELGDSALYFCASSGGGYTFGSGTRLTVV.